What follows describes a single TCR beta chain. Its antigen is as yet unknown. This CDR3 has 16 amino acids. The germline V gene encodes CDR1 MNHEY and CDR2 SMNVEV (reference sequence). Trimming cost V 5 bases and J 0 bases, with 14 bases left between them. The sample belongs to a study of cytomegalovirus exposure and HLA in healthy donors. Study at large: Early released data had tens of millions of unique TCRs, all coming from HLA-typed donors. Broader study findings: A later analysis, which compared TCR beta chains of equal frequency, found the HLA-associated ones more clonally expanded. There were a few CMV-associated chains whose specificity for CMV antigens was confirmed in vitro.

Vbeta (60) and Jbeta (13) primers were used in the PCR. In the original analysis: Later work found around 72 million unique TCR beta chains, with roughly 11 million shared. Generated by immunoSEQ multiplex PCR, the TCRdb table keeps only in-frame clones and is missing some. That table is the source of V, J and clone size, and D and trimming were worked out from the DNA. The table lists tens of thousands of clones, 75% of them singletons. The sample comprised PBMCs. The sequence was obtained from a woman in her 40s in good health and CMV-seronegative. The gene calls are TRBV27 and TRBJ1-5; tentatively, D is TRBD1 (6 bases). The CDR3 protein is CASSPTTGYSNQPQHF. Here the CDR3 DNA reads TGTGCCAGCAGTCCGACGACAGGATATAGCAATCAGCCCCAGCATTTT.